This T cell receptor (beta chain) originates from a study of CD8 T cells in Susac syndrome. This clonotype was seen only once. The CDR3 extends over 18 amino acids. Germline CDR1 SGDLS, CDR2 YYNGEE. With 0 bases clipped from V and 0 bases from J, the junction kept 6 bases outside the gene matches. It was with random hexamers that roughly 0.5 to 1 ug RNA was reverse transcribed. MiXCR, run by TCRdb on the immunoSEQ multiplex PCR reads, gives a single entry per CDR3 protein. The sample records approximately 190,000 distinct CDR3 sequences, almost 96% being singletons. The sequenced material came from CD4+ T cells from PBMCs. The chain recombines TRBV9 with TRBJ2-1; 10 bases line up with TRBD2. The receptor comes from a human donor with Susac syndrome. CDR3 DNA sequence: TGTGCCAGCAGCGTAGTCTCTAGCGGGGGCCTCTCCTACAATGAGCAGTTCTTC. This encodes CASSVVSSGGLSYNEQFF.